The 21 T cell receptor beta chains below come from one sample, sequenced in a study of blood T cell repertoires in COVID-19. Data came from immunoSEQ multiplex PCR; TCRdb stores just in-frame clones and leaves some out. The sample has about 110,000 clones, about 72% seen once. Sequenced: peripheral blood. The receptor set was obtained from a woman aged 60-75 years with acute or convalescent COVID-19.

The gene calls are TRBV28 and TRBJ1-2; maybe TRBD1 (5 bases). Between the trimmed V and J ends, which lost 8 bases and 5 bases, there was a span of 15 bases. This CDR3 region has 13 residues. Germline values: CDR1 MDHEN, CDR2 SYDVKM. The CDR3 region has the DNA TGTGCCAGCCGCCGGGGGTCAGGGTATGGCTACACCTTC. Translating it yields CASRRGSGYGYTF.

This clone was seen only once. The chain recombines TRBV6-1 with TRBJ2-5, with 11 nucleotides matching TRBD2. The length of the CDR3 is 15 residues. Trimming cost V 4 bases and J 2 bases; bases outside gene matches: 3. Germline assignment: CDR1 MNHNS and CDR2 SASEGT. DNA for the CDR3: TGTGCCAGCAGTGGAACTAGCGGGGGACAAGAGACCCAGTACTTC. Translation gives CASSGTSGGQETQYF.

Turning to this clone: A clone one base away is much larger, so this may be a read error. The chain recombines TRBV5-4 with TRBJ1-2, with TRBD1 matching over 9 bases. J was trimmed by 2 bases and V by 4 bases; bases with no gene match: 0. Germline V gene data show CDR1 as SGHNT and CDR2 as YYREEE (reference sequence). This CDR3 is built from 13 residues. This CDR3 reads CASSGQGNYGYTF. The CDR3 region has the DNA TGTGCCAGCAGCGGACAGGGGAACTATGGCTACACCTTC.

This clone was observed a few times. The rearrangement uses TRBV27 and TRBJ1-2, with D perhaps TRBD1 (5 bases). V dropped 5 bases and J dropped 8 bases, with 12 bases sitting between them. Germline CDR1 and CDR2: MNHEY and SMNVEV (reference sequence). The CDR3 sequence is 12 residues long. CDR3 sequence: CASSQGFGGYTF. CDR3 nucleotide sequence: TGTGCCAGCAGTCAGGGATTCGGGGGCTACACCTTC.

This chain links TRBV4-2 with TRBJ1-5, with a tentative D call TRBD1 (5 bases). V lost 1 base and J 1 base, leaving 17 bases between the germline ends. This CDR3 is built from 18 residues. Germline CDR1 reads LGHNA; CDR2 reads YNFKEQ. The CDR3 reads CASSQALRGGDSNQPQHF. The CDR3 DNA sequence: TGTGCCAGCAGCCAAGCCCTGAGGGGAGGGGACAGCAATCAGCCCCAGCATTTT.

In this sample, this clone turned up a few times. The chain recombines TRBV24-1 with TRBJ2-2; 8 bases map to TRBD1. Looked up from germline, CDR1 is KGHDR and CDR2 is SFDVKD. This CDR3 is 15 amino acids long. Trimming at V came to 4 bases and at J to 5 bases, leaving 5 bases not matched to a gene. CDR3 residues: CATSEQGVRTGELFF. The CDR3, as DNA: TGTGCCACCAGTGAACAGGGGGTACGAACCGGGGAGCTGTTTTTT.

The rearrangement joins TRBV19 to TRBJ1-6; D call uncertain. Trimming took off 7 bases at V and 5 bases at J, with 12 bases between the two ends. Germline V CDR1 and CDR2: LNHDA, SQIVND (reference sequence). The CDR3 is 14 residues long. This CDR3 reads CASTPAGHNSPLHF. CDR3 nucleotide sequence: TGTGCCAGTACCCCAGCAGGCCATAATTCACCCCTCCACTTT.

Comment on this clone: At one end, the junction sequence differs from germline, possibly due to a read error. The gene calls are TRBV6-5 and TRBJ1-2; 8 positions match TRBD1. The CDR3 runs to 13 residues. Germline V gives CDR1 MNHEY, CDR2 SVGAGI. The DNA of the CDR3 is TGTGCCAGCACCTGGACAGGGAACTATGGCTGCACCTTC. It specifies CASTWTGNYGCTF.

The J gene is TRBJ1-2, the V gene TRBV21-1. TRBV21-1 is marked as a pseudogene. The CDR3 has 17 residues. CDR3 nucleotide sequence: TGTGCCAGCAGCAAAGGGGCCGCGGGACTCCAGGTCGATGGCTACACCTTC. Protein: CASSKGAAGLQVDGYTF.

The rearrangement uses TRBV3-1 (or the pseudogene TRBV3-2) and TRBJ2-2; the D gene is possibly TRBD2 (6 bases). The CDR3 length is 14 residues. CDR1 and CDR2 from the germline V gene are LGHDT and YNNKEL (reference sequence). V lost 4 bases to trimming and J lost 1 base, with 7 bases between them. CDR3 bases: TGTGCCAGCAGCCGAGCGGGGAACACCGGGGAGCTGTTTTTT. Encoded protein: CASSRAGNTGELFF.

This chain joins TRBV28 and TRBJ1-1; D perhaps matches TRBD1 (6 bases). The length of the CDR3 is 15 residues. Germline loops: CDR1 MDHEN, CDR2 SYDVKM. Trimming cost V 6 bases and J 4 bases, with 18 bases left between them. Here the CDR3 DNA reads TGTGCCAGCAGCCAAACAGGGAGTTATGGCACTGAAGCTTTCTTT. This encodes CASSQTGSYGTEAFF.

The V gene is TRBV5-6, the J gene TRBJ2-2, with 8 bases lining up with TRBD1. J was trimmed by 4 bases and V by 0 bases; bases with no gene match: 8. The CDR3 loop spans 17 amino acids. Germline values: CDR1 SGHDT, CDR2 YYEEEE. The CDR3 coding sequence is TGTGCCAGCAGCTTGGCTAGCGCAGGGGGCAGCACCGGGGAGCTGTTTTTT. It is translated as CASSLASAGGSTGELFF.

The rearrangement links TRBV18 to TRBJ1-4; tentatively, D is TRBD1 (5 bases). Germline V gene sequence: CDR1 KGHSH, CDR2 LQKENI. CDR3 length: 16 residues. Trimming cost V 2 bases and J 8 bases, with 18 bases left between them. CDR3 bases: TGTGCCAGCTCACCAGCCAGGGAGGAGGCCGGCGAAAAACTGTTTTTT. This sequence encodes CASSPAREEAGEKLFF. The full variable domain, its missing parts supplied by reference TRBV18 and TRBJ1-4, is NAGVMQNPRHLVRRRGQEARLRCSPMKGHSHVYWYRQLPEEGLKFMVYLQKENIIDESGMPKERFSAEFPKEGPSILRIQQVVRGDSAAYFCASSPAREEAGEKLFFGSGTQLSVL.

V usage is TRBV2 and J usage is TRBJ1-4, with 7 bases fitting TRBD1. The V and J ends lost 6 bases and 3 bases, in that order; junction bases with no gene match: 7. Germline V lookup: CDR1 SNHLY, CDR2 FYNNEI. This CDR3 region has 15 residues. DNA of the CDR3: TGTGCCAGCAGGCTTTCGGGACAGCCTAATGAAAAACTGTTTTTT. Protein sequence: CASRLSGQPNEKLFF.

Remarks on this clone: A read error may produce the germline difference seen at one junction end. The chain uses TRBV6-1 and TRBJ1-1; 9 positions agree with TRBD1. CDR3 length: 14 residues. Germline CDR1 MNHNS, CDR2 SASEGT. CDR3 sequence: CASRDRGMNTEAFF. Here the CDR3 DNA reads TGTGCCAGCCGTGACAGGGGGATGAACACTGAAGCTTTCTTT.

In its sample, this clone was seen a few times. The chain couples TRBV6-5 to TRBJ2-2, with TRBD2 as a possible D gene (6 bases). Trimming took 4 bases from V and 6 from J, leaving 15 bases between them. Germline V lookup: CDR1 MNHEY, CDR2 SVGAGI. This CDR3 comprises 15 residues. As DNA, the CDR3 is TGTGCCAGCAGTTTCGACGGGGGAAGGGCCGGGGAGCTGTTTTTT. Its protein is CASSFDGGRAGELFF.

The CDR3 DNA reads TGTGCCAGCAGTGGGGGGGGCGCGAACACTGAAGCTTTCTTT. Translation gives CASSGGGANTEAFF. The rearrangement joins TRBV28 to TRBJ1-1; the D gene is possibly TRBD1 (6 bases). V was pared by 5 bases and J by 1 base, with 11 bases between. Germline assignment: CDR1 MDHEN and CDR2 SYDVKM. The CDR3 extends over 14 amino acids.

The chain carries TRBV19 and TRBJ2-1, with a weak D call TRBD1 (6 bases). V lost 6 bases and J 9 bases, leaving 12 bases between the germline ends. The length of the CDR3 is 12 residues. Germline loops: CDR1 LNHDA, CDR2 SQIVND (reference sequence). CDR3 sequence reads: CASSPRGGEQFF. CDR3 DNA: TGTGCCAGTAGCCCCAGGGGCGGTGAGCAGTTCTTC. The full variable domain, in which reference TRBV19 and TRBJ2-1 provide the parts outside the CDR3, is DGGITQSPKYLFRKEGQNVTLSCEQNLNHDAMYWYRQDPGQGLRLIYYSQIVNDFQKGDIAEGYSVSREKKESFPLTVTSAQKNPTAFYLCASSPRGGEQFFGPGTRLTVL.

V gene TRBV5-4 combines with J gene TRBJ1-3, with no clear D. The CDR3 consists of 16 residues. V shed 4 bases and J shed 4 bases, with 18 bases lying between them. CDR1 is SGHNT, CDR2 YYREEE, per germline (reference sequence). CDR3 protein: CASSPAGSGRGNTIYF. CDR3 coding DNA: TGTGCCAGCAGCCCGGCGGGATCCGGCAGGGGAAACACCATATATTTT.

This chain joins TRBV5-1 and TRBJ2-5, with 8 bases that match TRBD1. The CDR3 consists of 15 residues. CDR1 is SGHRS and CDR2 is YFSETQ in the germline V gene. Germline trimming cut 8 bases from V and 4 bases from J; bases unmatched to any gene: 13. The CDR3 DNA reads TGCGCCAGTCGCCGAGGACAGGGAAGAGTAGAGACCCAGTACTTC. It translates to CASRRGQGRVETQYF.

This clone has just a few counts. J is TRBJ2-7 and V is TRBV11-2; TRBD1 is a possible D gene (5 bases). The CDR3 is 17 residues long. Germline V gene sequence: CDR1 SGHAT, CDR2 FQNNGV. V lost 5 bases and J lost 2, with 22 bases in between. Here the CDR3 reads CASSPRPAGAPTYEQYF. The CDR3 DNA is TGTGCCAGCAGCCCTCGCCCCGCTGGGGCCCCGACCTACGAGCAGTACTTC.